These 10 T cell receptor beta chains share one sample of origin, sequenced in a study of blood T cell repertoires in COVID-19. TCRdb's copy holds only in-frame clones and misses some; the assay was immunoSEQ multiplex PCR. The sample shows some 370,000 clones, roughly 80% of them seen only once. Sequenced: PBMCs or T cells enriched from blood (not recorded which). The receptors stem from a woman between 45 and 65 years old who had recovered from COVID-19.

V usage is TRBV3-1 (or the pseudogene TRBV3-2) and J usage is TRBJ2-5, with D maybe TRBD2 (5 bases). The V gene's germline CDR1 is LGHDT and CDR2 YNNKEL (reference sequence). V lost 6 bases and J 4 bases, leaving 12 bases between the germline ends. CDR3 size: 13 residues. The chain's CDR3 is CASSLGGRETQYF. The CDR3 region has the DNA TGTGCCAGCAGTTTAGGAGGCCGAGAGACCCAGTACTTC.

V gene TRBV7-9 combines with J gene TRBJ2-2; 11 nucleotides align to TRBD1. Unmatched junction bases numbered 10, after V lost 5 bases and J lost 5 bases. Germline lookup yields CDR1 SEHNR and CDR2 FQNEAQ (reference sequence). This CDR3 has 17 amino acids. CDR3 in DNA: TGTGCCAGCAGCCCCCCCACCGGGACAGGGGGGACCGGGGAGCTGTTTTTT. It encodes CASSPPTGTGGTGELFF.

This chain uses TRBV4-2 with TRBJ1-5, with TRBD1 matching over 7 bases. The CDR3 runs 15 residues. The trim removed 1 base at V and 7 bases at J, leaving 7 bases unmatched. Germline assignment: CDR1 LGHNA and CDR2 YNFKEQ. DNA of the CDR3: TGTGCCAGCAGCCAAGCGGGGCAGGGGGTGCAGCCCCAGCATTTT. Encoded protein: CASSQAGQGVQPQHF.

In this sample, this clone turned up once. The chain recombines TRBV6-5 with TRBJ2-7; a possible D gene is TRBD1 (6 bases). CDR1 MNHEY and CDR2 SVGAGI come from the germline V gene. The CDR3 has 12 amino acids. Trimming pared 6 bases from V and 2 bases from J, leaving 8 bases between. The CDR3: CASSRDTYEQYF. The CDR3 nucleotides read TGTGCCAGCAGCAGGGACACCTACGAGCAGTACTTC.

V is TRBV7-9 and J is TRBJ2-2, with 8 nucleotides matching TRBD2. V lost 4 bases and J lost 1; bases outside the gene matches: 2. CDR3 length: 15 amino acids. Germline V gene data show CDR1 as SEHNR and CDR2 as FQNEAQ (reference sequence). In DNA, the CDR3 is TGTGCCAGCAGCTCCACTAGCGGGAACACCGGGGAGCTGTTTTTT. Amino acids: CASSSTSGNTGELFF.

The chain couples TRBV18 to TRBJ1-1; 8 positions match TRBD1. The CDR3 spans 16 residues. The ends lost 2 bases at V and 1 base at J; junction bases unmatched: 6. From germline, CDR1 is KGHSH and CDR2 LQKENI. The CDR3 bases are TGTGCCAGCTCACCATCCAGGACAGGGACGAACACTGAAGCTTTCTTT. Encoded protein: CASSPSRTGTNTEAFF.

The CDR3 sequence is CASTSTPGGTEAFF. The CDR3 nucleotides are TGTGCCAGCACCTCAACCCCCGGGGGAACTGAAGCTTTCTTT. The chain links TRBV7-8 to TRBJ1-1, with D perhaps matching TRBD1 (5 bases). V lost 7 bases, J lost 5 bases, and 17 bases lay in between. CDR1 is SGHVS, CDR2 FQNEAQ, per germline. CDR3 length: 14 residues.

The rearrangement links TRBV9 to TRBJ1-1, with D possibly TRBD1 on 5 matching bases. In germline, CDR1 is SGDLS, CDR2 YYNGEE. The CDR3 spans 15 residues. V was trimmed by 1 base and J by 7 bases, leaving 17 bases between them. Written as DNA, the CDR3 is TGTGCCAGCAGCGTAACGACAGTGTCGTTGTTTGAAGCTTTCTTT. Translating it yields CASSVTTVSLFEAFF.

A single count supports this clone. The chain has TRBV5-1 and TRBJ2-1; no reliable D call. V lost 4 bases to trimming and J lost 8 bases, with 10 bases between them. The CDR3 runs 12 residues. From germline, CDR1 is SGHRS and CDR2 YFSETQ. The CDR3 coding sequence is TGCGCCAGCAGCCCTGATAGAGATGAGCAGTTCTTC. Protein: CASSPDRDEQFF. Supplemented by reference TRBV5-1 and TRBJ2-1, the full variable domain reads KAGVTQTPRYLIKTRGQQVTLSCSPISGHRSVSWYQQTPGQGLQFLFEYFSETQRNKGNFPGRFSGRQFSNSRSEMNVSTLELGDSALYLCASSPDRDEQFFGPGTRLTVL.

The chain has TRBV10-3 and TRBJ1-2; D is undetermined. V dropped 0 bases and J dropped 5 bases, with 10 bases sitting between them. Germline CDR1 reads ENHRY; CDR2 reads SYGVKD. The CDR3 is 14 amino acids. CDR3 DNA sequence: TGTGCCATCAGTGAGTCGGCAGGCAGTTATGGCTACACCTTC. Amino acids: CAISESAGSYGYTF.